This TCR beta chain appears in the sequencing data of a study of response to subunit inactivated influenza vaccine. In TCRdb, the RT-PCR reads were re-called with MiXCR into one record per CDR3 protein. This sample carries 700,000 to 800,000 distinct CDR3 sequences, about 18% of them seen once, and the ten largest clones take about a tenth. General study results and limits: Authors suggested each seasonal influenza vaccination recruits few new T cells.

Notes on this clonotype: What it binds is unknown.

The germline CDR1 and CDR2 sequences are ENHRY and SYGVKD. The CDR3 loop spans 14 amino acids. Trimming shortened V by 0 bases and J by 3 bases, and 9 bases separated the two germline ends. V is TRBV10-3 and J is TRBJ2-7; D is uncertain. The sequence came from a man aged 50 or older who received an inactivated influenza vaccine. Source: PBMCs from blood, taken roughly 5 days after vaccination. The CDR3 bases are TGTGCCATCAGTGAGTCGTCTGACAACTACGAGCAGTACTTC. It encodes CAISESSDNYEQYF.